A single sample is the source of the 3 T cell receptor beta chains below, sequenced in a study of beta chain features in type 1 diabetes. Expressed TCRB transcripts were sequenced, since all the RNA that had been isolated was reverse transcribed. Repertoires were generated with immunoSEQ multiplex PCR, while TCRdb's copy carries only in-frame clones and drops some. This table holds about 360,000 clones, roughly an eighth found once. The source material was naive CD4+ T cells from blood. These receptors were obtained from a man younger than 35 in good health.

The CDR3 loop reads CASSRGLAGAAQQFF. The CDR3 DNA follows: TGTGCCAGCAGTCGCGGACTAGCGGGAGCAGCTCAGCAGTTCTTC. V usage is TRBV6-5 and J usage is TRBJ2-1; 13 positions agree with TRBD2. The CDR3 contains 15 residues. V shed 5 bases and J 11 bases; nucleotides not matched to a gene: 9. Germline V lookup: CDR1 MNHEY, CDR2 SVGAGI.

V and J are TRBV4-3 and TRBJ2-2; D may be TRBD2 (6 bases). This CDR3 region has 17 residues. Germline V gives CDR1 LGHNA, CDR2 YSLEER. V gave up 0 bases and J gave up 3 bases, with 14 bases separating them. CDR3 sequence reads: CASSQDLNGGDTGELFF. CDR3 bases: TGCGCCAGCAGCCAAGATCTAAATGGCGGGGACACCGGGGAGCTGTTTTTT.

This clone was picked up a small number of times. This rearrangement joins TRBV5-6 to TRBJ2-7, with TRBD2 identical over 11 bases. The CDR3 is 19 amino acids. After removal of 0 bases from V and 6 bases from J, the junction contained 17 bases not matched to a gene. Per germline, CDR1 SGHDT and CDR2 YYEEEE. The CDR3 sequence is CASSLAGTSGSVLVSEQYF. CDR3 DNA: TGTGCCAGCAGCTTGGCGGGTACTAGCGGGAGTGTTTTGGTCTCCGAGCAGTACTTC.